Listed here are 13 T cell receptor beta chains from one sample, sequenced in a study of molecular identifiers for immune sequencing clone quantification. TCRdb fed the PCR reads into MiXCR, producing one record per CDR3 protein. This table holds around 480,000 distinct CDR3 sequences, around 23% found once. Sequencing was performed on naive CD8+ T cells from blood, with Jurkat cell RNA spiked in. Indicated subset: FACS-sorted CD8+CD4-CCR7+CD45RA+ naive T cells. The source of these receptors is a human donor in good health. Some libraries in this study had Jurkat cell RNA spiked in.

This clonotype was observed a handful of times. This rearrangement joins TRBV27 to TRBJ1-4; no reliable D call. There are 15 residues in the CDR3. The V gene lost 0 bases and the J gene lost 2 bases, with 7 bases spanning the gap. Germline-derived CDR1 and CDR2 are MNHEY and SMNVEV (reference sequence). CDR3 residues: CASSLSGRTNEKLFF. The DNA of the CDR3 is TGTGCCAGCAGTTTATCCGGTCGGACTAATGAAAAACTGTTTTTT.

This clonotype was seen ten or more times. V usage is TRBV27 and J usage is TRBJ2-3; TRBD2 might be the D (7 bases). The CDR3 is 15 residues long. V dropped 5 bases and J dropped 2 bases, with 14 bases sitting between them. Looked up from germline, CDR1 is MNHEY and CDR2 is SMNVEV (reference sequence). The CDR3 sequence: CASSIPGGPTDTQYF. The CDR3 DNA sequence: TGTGCCAGCAGTATTCCGGGGGGCCCCACAGATACGCAGTATTTT.

Many counts were recorded for this clonotype. The rearrangement uses TRBV23-1 and TRBJ1-5; tentatively, D is TRBD1 (6 bases). TRBV23-1 carries the ORF label, with uncertain function. The CDR3 sequence is 18 residues long. V lost 0 bases, J lost 1 base, and 16 bases lay in between. The CDR3 bases are TGCGCCAGCAGTCAATCGAAAGGGGGTATCGGAAGCAATCAGCCCCAGCATTTT. This encodes CASSQSKGGIGSNQPQHF.

Ten or more counts support this clonotype. The chain uses TRBV4-1 and TRBJ1-1; a weak D match, TRBD1 (6 bases). CDR3 length: 14 amino acids. V lost 1 base and J lost 4, with 10 bases in between. Germline CDR1 MGHRA, CDR2 YSYEKL. CDR3 amino acids: CASSQGGGGTEAFF. CDR3 in DNA: TGCGCCAGCAGCCAAGGTGGAGGGGGCACTGAAGCTTTCTTT.

V usage is TRBV28 and J usage is TRBJ2-1, with D perhaps TRBD2 (5 bases). This CDR3 spans 16 amino acids. V was clipped by 3 bases and J by 0 bases, with 12 bases between them. The V gene's germline CDR1 is MDHEN and CDR2 SYDVKM. The chain's CDR3 is CASSLGIEGSYNEQFF. Here the CDR3 DNA reads TGTGCCAGCAGTTTGGGCATAGAGGGCTCCTACAATGAGCAGTTCTTC.

This clonotype was detected ten times or more. V is TRBV29-1 and J is TRBJ2-2, with D uncertain. The CDR3 totals 11 residues. CDR1 and CDR2 (germline): SQVTM, ANQGSEA. V was clipped by 3 bases and J by 5 bases, with 4 bases between them. The CDR3 DNA sequence: TGCAGCGTTGACGGGACCGGGGAGCTGTTTTTT. It codes for CSVDGTGELFF.

This clonotype was detected ten times or more. The V call is TRBV27, the J call TRBJ2-6; D is tentatively TRBD1 or TRBD2 (6 bases each). The length of the CDR3 is 17 residues. The V gene's germline CDR1 is MNHEY and CDR2 SMNVEV (reference sequence). Trimming took 2 bases from V and 0 from J, leaving 11 bases between them. The DNA for the CDR3 is TGTGCCAGCAGTTTAAAGGGGGGCCTCTCTGGGGCCAACGTCCTGACTTTC. Its protein product is CASSLKGGLSGANVLTF.

As for this clonotype: With a much larger clone just one base away, this may be a read error. This chain links TRBV6-5 with TRBJ1-1, with 8 bases matching TRBD1. CDR1 MNHEY and CDR2 SVGAGI come from the germline V gene. The CDR3 sequence is 14 residues long. The CDR3 sequence: CASSATGQGTEASF. CDR3 nucleotides: TGTGCCAGCAGTGCTACCGGACAGGGAACTGAAGCTTCCTTT.

This chain links TRBV7-3 with TRBJ2-3; D is possibly TRBD2 (6 bases). Germline CDR1 SGHTA, CDR2 FQGTGA. The CDR3 extends over 14 amino acids. V was pared by 5 bases and J by 3 bases, with 12 bases between. In DNA form, the CDR3 reads TGTGCCAGCAGCCCGGGACTCGTTACAGATACGCAGTATTTT. As protein: CASSPGLVTDTQYF.

Concerning this clonotype itself: A much larger clone sits a single nucleotide away, making a read error possible. The chain employs TRBV11-1 and TRBJ2-7, with D unresolved. This CDR3 region has 13 residues. Deletions cut 4 bases from V and 3 bases from J, with 10 bases between. CDR1 SGHAT and CDR2 FQDESV come from the germline V gene (reference sequence). The CDR3 DNA reads as TGTGCCAGCAGCTCCGACACTTACTACGAGCAGTACTTC. Translating it yields CASSSDTYYEQYF.

This clonotype was detected only a few times. The rearrangement joins TRBV19 to TRBJ2-1, with unresolved D. V was clipped by 5 bases and J by 0 bases, with 11 bases between them. Germline assignment: CDR1 LNHDA and CDR2 SQIVND (reference sequence). This CDR3 has 15 amino acids. The CDR3 DNA sequence: TGTGCCAGTAGTCATGACCCCAGCTCCTACAATGAGCAGTTCTTC. Protein sequence: CASSHDPSSYNEQFF.

The gene calls are TRBV24-1 and TRBJ2-3, with D possibly TRBD2 on 5 matching bases. CDR3 size: 14 residues. Germline V gene data show CDR1 as KGHDR and CDR2 as SFDVKD. V was cut by 7 bases and J by 4 bases, with 14 bases left in between. The CDR3 sequence: CATREVLAPDTQYF. The CDR3 DNA reads as TGTGCCACCAGGGAGGTCTTAGCCCCAGATACGCAGTATTTT.

This clonotype occurred a few times. The rearrangement joins TRBV7-9 to TRBJ1-1, with 12 nucleotides matching TRBD1. Germline loops: CDR1 SEHNR, CDR2 FQNEAQ (reference sequence). The CDR3 runs to 15 residues. The trim removed 5 bases at V and 3 bases at J, leaving 4 bases unmatched. CDR3: CASSPGQGADTEAFF. The DNA for the CDR3 is TGTGCCAGCAGCCCGGGACAGGGGGCGGACACTGAAGCTTTCTTT.